This T cell receptor beta chain was recovered during a study of graft-versus-host responses after intestinal transplantation. Study overall: The recipients all started with anti-thymocyte globulin induction and then took tacrolimus and steroids for 2 to 3 years.

CDR1 GTSNPN and CDR2 SVGIG come from the germline V gene (reference sequence). The CDR3 sequence is 14 residues long. V lost 3 bases, J lost 6 bases, and 6 bases stayed unmatched. Profiling relied on immunoSEQ multiplex PCR, and the TCRdb table lists in-frame clones only, not all of them. The sample records under 90,000 clones, roughly 90% being singletons. Worth noting for this clone: Its antigen is as yet unknown.

General study findings and limits: GvH clones appeared in recipient marrow, some first in ileum or blood.

The receptor was derived from a human donor who was the organ donor for an intestinal transplant. Material: unstimulated CD4+ T cells sorted from spleen or lymph node cells, obtained before transplant. This rearrangement joins TRBV30 to TRBJ1-5; 9 nucleotides align to TRBD1. The DNA of the CDR3 is TGTGCCTGGAGGGGACAGGGTTCAGGTCAGCCCCAGCATTTT. It specifies CAWRGQGSGQPQHF.